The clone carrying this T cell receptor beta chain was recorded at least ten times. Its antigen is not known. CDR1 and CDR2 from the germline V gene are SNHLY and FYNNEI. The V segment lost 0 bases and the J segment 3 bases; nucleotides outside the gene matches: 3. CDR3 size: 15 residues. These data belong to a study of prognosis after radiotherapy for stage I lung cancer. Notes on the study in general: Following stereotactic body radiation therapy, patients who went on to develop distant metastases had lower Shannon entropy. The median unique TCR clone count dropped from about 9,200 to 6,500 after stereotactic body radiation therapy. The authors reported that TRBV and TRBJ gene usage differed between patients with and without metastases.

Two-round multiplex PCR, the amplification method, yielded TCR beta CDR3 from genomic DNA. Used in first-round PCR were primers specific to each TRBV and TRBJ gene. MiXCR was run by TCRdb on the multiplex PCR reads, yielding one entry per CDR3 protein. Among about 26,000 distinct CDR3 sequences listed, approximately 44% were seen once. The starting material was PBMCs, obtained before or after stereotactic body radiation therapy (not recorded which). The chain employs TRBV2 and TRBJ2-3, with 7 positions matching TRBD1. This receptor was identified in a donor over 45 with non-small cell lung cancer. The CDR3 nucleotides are TGTGCCAGCAGTGAAGCGGGCAGGGGGACAGATACGCAGTATTTT. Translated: CASSEAGRGTDTQYF.